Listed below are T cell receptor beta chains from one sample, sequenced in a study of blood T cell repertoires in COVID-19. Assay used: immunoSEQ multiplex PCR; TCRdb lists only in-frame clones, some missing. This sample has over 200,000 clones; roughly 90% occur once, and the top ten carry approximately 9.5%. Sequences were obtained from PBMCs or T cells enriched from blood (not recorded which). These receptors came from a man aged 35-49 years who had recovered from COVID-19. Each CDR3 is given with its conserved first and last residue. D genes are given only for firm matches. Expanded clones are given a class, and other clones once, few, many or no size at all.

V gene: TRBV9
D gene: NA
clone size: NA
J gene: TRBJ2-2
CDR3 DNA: TGTGCCAGCAGTCCAGGACAGCGGGGGAACACCGGGGAGCTGTTTTTT
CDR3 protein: CASSPGQRGNTGELFF

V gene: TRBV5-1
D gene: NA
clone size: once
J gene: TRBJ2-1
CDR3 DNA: TGCGCCAGCAGCTTGATCGGTAGCGGAGTCAGCTCCTACAATGAGCAGTTCTTC
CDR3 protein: CASSLIGSGVSSYNEQFF

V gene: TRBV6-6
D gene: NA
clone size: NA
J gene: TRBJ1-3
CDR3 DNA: TGTGCCAGCACCAGGACAGGAAACACCATATATTTT
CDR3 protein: CASTRTGNTIYF

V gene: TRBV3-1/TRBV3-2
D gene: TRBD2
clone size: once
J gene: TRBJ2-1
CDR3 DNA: TGTGCCAGCAGCCAAGAAGGGTCAGCGGGGGGGCCGGGAAATGAGCAGTTCTTC
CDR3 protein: CASSQEGSAGGPGNEQFF

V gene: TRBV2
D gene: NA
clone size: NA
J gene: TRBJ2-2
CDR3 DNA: TGTGCCAGCAAGGAAATAGCGGCGAACACCGGGGAGCTGTTTTTT
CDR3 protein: CASKEIAANTGELFF

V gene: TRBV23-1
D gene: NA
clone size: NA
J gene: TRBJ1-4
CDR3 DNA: TGCGCCAGCAGTCAATTCCCACAGGGTTTCTCTACTTTTCCGGGAAAACTGTTTTTT
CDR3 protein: CASSQFPQGFSTFPGKLFF

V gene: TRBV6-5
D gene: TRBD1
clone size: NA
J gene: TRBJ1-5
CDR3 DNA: TGTGCCAGCTATGTACAGGGGGCAAATCAGCCCCAGCATTTT
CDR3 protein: CASYVQGANQPQHF

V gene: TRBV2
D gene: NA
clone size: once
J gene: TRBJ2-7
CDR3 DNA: TGTGCCAGCCAACGGACATACGAGCAGTACTTC
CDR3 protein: CASQRTYEQYF

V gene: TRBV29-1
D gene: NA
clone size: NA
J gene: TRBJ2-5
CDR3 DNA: TGCAGCGTCCTTCTGTTCGGGGGGCCAGAGACCCAGTACTTC
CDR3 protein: CSVLLFGGPETQYF

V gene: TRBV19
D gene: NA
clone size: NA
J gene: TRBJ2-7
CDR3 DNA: TGTGCCAGTAGTCGACAGGGAGGTGGCTACGAGCAGTACTTC
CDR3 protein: CASSRQGGGYEQYF

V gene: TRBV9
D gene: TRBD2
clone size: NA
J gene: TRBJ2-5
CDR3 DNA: TGTGCCAGCAGCGTGGGGTCTAGCGGGGGATCAACCCAAGAGACCCAGTACTTC
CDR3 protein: CASSVGSSGGSTQETQYF

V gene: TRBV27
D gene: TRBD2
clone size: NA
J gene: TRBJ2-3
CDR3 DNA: TGTGCCAGCAGTTCCAAACCGGGACTAGATCCCCCTGGCGGCACAGATACGCAGTATTTT
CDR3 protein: CASSSKPGLDPPGGTDTQYF

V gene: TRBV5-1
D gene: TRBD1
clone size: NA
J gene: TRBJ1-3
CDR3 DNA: TGCGCCAGCAGCTTGGCCCAGGGACAGGGATCTGGAAACACCATATATTTT
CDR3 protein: CASSLAQGQGSGNTIYF

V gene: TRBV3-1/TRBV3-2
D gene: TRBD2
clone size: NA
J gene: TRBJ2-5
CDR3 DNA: TGTGCCAGCAGCCAACTAGCGGCCCAAGAGACCCAGTACTTC
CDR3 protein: CASSQLAAQETQYF